This TCR beta chain emerged from a study of cytomegalovirus exposure and HLA in healthy donors. Trimming removed 5 bases at V and 6 bases at J, with 17 bases between. Germline assignment: CDR1 SEHNR and CDR2 FQNEAQ (reference sequence). This CDR3 has 15 residues. The PCR employed 60 Vbeta primers together with 13 Jbeta primers. Assay: immunoSEQ multiplex PCR; the TCRdb copy retains only in-frame clones and omits some. The sample lists some 130,000 clones, approximately 80% occurring once. Material for sequencing was PBMCs. The source is a man aged 25-40 years in good health and CMV-seronegative. The chain carries TRBV7-9 and TRBJ2-1, with a tentative D call TRBD2 (6 bases). The DNA of the CDR3 is TGTGCCAGCAGCCCAGGTAGCGGAGCTGCCAATGAGCAGTTCTTC. It codes for CASSPGSGAANEQFF.